This T cell receptor beta chain was sequenced for a study of T cells expressing NK-cell markers. Findings and caveats of the study: Several of the donors carried dominant NKG2C+ clonotypes that took up roughly 1.0-8% of their CD8+ T cells. What remained unclear was the HCMV specificity of expanded NKG2C+ T cell clones.

Points on this clonotype: The target antigen is unknown.

5'RACE template switching built TCR beta cDNA with unique molecular identifiers. TCRdb re-called the 5' RACE reads; every CDR3 protein appears as one record, without DNA. This specimen shows about 160,000 distinct CDR3 sequences; the ten leading clones hold under 20%. The CDR3 is 18 amino acids. Looked up from germline, CDR1 is SGHRS and CDR2 is YFSETQ. The TCR originated in a woman aged 18-69 years in good health. Sequencing input: blood T cells: a sorted CD56 or NKG2C T cell subset, CD4+ or CD8+ T cells, or bulk PBMC T cells (not recorded which). The chain joins TRBV5-1 to TRBJ2-5; the D call from TCRdb, TRBD2, cannot be confirmed without DNA. This CDR3 reads CASSEGLAGDPGQETQYF.